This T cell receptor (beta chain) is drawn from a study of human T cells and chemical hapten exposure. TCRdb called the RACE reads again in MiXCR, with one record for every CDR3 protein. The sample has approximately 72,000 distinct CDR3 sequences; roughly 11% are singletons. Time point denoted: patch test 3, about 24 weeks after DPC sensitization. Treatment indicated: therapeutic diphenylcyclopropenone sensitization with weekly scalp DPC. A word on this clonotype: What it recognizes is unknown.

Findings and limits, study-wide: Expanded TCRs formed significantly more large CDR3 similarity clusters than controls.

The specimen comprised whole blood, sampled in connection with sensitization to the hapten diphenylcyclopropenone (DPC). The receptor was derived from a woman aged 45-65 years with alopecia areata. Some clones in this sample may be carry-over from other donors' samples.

The CDR3 here is CASSFGSGGSYNEQFF. The CDR3 coding sequence is TGTGCCAGCAGTTTCGGTAGCGGGGGTTCCTACAATGAGCAGTTCTTC. This chain joins TRBV28 and TRBJ2-1; 9 positions agree with TRBD2. CDR3 length: 16 amino acids. Germline CDR1 is MDHEN and CDR2 is SYDVKM. J gave up 1 base and V 3 bases, and 4 bases lay outside the gene matches. The variable domain in full, with the rest retrieved from reference TRBV28 and TRBJ2-1, is DVKVTQSSRYLVKRTGEKVFLECVQDMDHENMFWYRQDPGLGLRLIYFSYDVKMKEKGDIPEGYSVSREKKERFSLILESASTNQTSMYLCASSFGSGGSYNEQFFGPGTRLTVL.